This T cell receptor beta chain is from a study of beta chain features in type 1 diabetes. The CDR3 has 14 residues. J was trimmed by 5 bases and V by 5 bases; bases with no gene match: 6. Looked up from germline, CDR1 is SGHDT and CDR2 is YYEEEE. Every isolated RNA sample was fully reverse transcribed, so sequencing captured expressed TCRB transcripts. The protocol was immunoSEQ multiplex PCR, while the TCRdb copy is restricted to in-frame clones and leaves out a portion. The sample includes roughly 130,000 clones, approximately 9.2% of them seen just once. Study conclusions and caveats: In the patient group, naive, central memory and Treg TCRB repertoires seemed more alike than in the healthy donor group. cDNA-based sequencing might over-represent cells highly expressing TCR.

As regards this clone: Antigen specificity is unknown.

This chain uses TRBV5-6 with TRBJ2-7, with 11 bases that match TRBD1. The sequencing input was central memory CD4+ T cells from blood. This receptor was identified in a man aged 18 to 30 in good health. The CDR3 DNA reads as TGTGCCAGCAGGTCGCGGACAGGGGGCGACGAGCAGTACTTC. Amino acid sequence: CASRSRTGGDEQYF.